This passage covers 8 T cell receptor beta chains from one sample sequenced in a study of cytomegalovirus exposure and HLA in healthy donors. Primers for the PCR totalled 60 Vbeta and 13 Jbeta. Clones were sequenced by immunoSEQ multiplex PCR, and TCRdb holds only the in-frame ones, with some missing. The sample holds 80,000 to 100,000 clones. Sequencing used PBMCs. These receptors all come from a man in his forties or fifties in good health and CMV-seronegative.

This chain uses TRBV9 with TRBJ1-6; no reliable D call. Germline values: CDR1 SGDLS, CDR2 YYNGEE. The V end was cut by 0 bases, the J end by 7 bases, with 11 bases between. This CDR3 has 15 amino acids. The CDR3 DNA follows: TGTGCCAGCAGCGTAGAATACATACCGAATTCACCCCTCCACTTT. Translated: CASSVEYIPNSPLHF.

The V call is TRBV5-8, the J call TRBJ1-6; D is perhaps TRBD1 (6 bases). V was cut by 0 bases and J by 4 bases, with 8 bases left in between. This CDR3 comprises 15 residues. The germline gives CDR1 SGHTS, CDR2 YDEGEE. The CDR3 DNA follows: TGTGCCAGCAGCTTGGGACAGGTTTATAATTCACCCCTCCACTTT. Its translation is CASSLGQVYNSPLHF.

V is TRBV6-6 and J is TRBJ2-2, with D possibly being TRBD2 (6 bases). CDR1 MNHNY and CDR2 SVGAGI come from the germline V gene (reference sequence). V lost 7 bases and J 0 bases, leaving 15 bases between the germline ends. The CDR3 length is 16 residues. CDR3 in amino acids: CASMPDGGTNTGELFF. CDR3 DNA: TGTGCCAGCATGCCCGACGGGGGAACGAACACCGGGGAGCTGTTTTTT.

The rearrangement links TRBV7-4 to TRBJ1-1; 7 positions agree with TRBD1. With V trimmed by 9 bases and J by 1 base, 23 bases remained unmatched. The V gene's germline CDR1 is SGHVT and CDR2 SQSDAQ. This CDR3 has 19 amino acids. The CDR3 DNA reads TGTGCCAGGGGCCCGGGACAGCCCCCCGAATGTTCGCCGAACACTGAAGCTTTCTTT. Amino acids: CARGPGQPPECSPNTEAFF.

The CDR3 DNA follows: TGTGCCAGCAGTCTCCGAGCCAATGAGCAGTTCTTC. It codes for CASSLRANEQFF. The V and J genes are TRBV28 and TRBJ2-1, with D uncertain. The length of the CDR3 is 12 residues. CDR1 is MDHEN and CDR2 is SYDVKM in the germline V gene. Trimming shortened V by 5 bases and J by 6 bases, and 8 bases separated the two germline ends.

The rearrangement uses TRBV2 and TRBJ2-4, with 10 bases fitting TRBD2. CDR1 and CDR2 from the germline V gene are SNHLY and FYNNEI. The CDR3 covers 19 residues. The J segment lost 0 bases and the V segment lost 8 bases, leaving 16 bases of the junction unmatched. The CDR3 DNA follows: TGTGCCAGCCGTCCCTTATCTAGCGGGGGTAAAAGAGCCAAAAACATTCAGTACTTC. Translation: CASRPLSSGGKRAKNIQYF.

The chain carries TRBV19 and TRBJ2-7; maybe TRBD2 (6 bases). V was pared by 5 bases and J by 6 bases, with 11 bases between. This CDR3 is built from 12 residues. The germline gives CDR1 LNHDA, CDR2 SQIVND (reference sequence). The CDR3 region is CASSPSGGEQYF. For the CDR3, the DNA is TGTGCCAGTAGTCCTTCCGGGGGCGAGCAGTACTTC.

This sequence joins TRBV18 and TRBJ2-1; possibly TRBD2 for D (6 bases). V was pared by 0 bases and J by 4 bases, with 13 bases between. The CDR3 sequence is 16 residues long. CDR1 is KGHSH and CDR2 is LQKENI in the germline V gene. CDR3 in DNA: TGTGCCAGCTCACCACCGGAGATTGCGGGATACAATGAGCAGTTCTTC. This codes for CASSPPEIAGYNEQFF.